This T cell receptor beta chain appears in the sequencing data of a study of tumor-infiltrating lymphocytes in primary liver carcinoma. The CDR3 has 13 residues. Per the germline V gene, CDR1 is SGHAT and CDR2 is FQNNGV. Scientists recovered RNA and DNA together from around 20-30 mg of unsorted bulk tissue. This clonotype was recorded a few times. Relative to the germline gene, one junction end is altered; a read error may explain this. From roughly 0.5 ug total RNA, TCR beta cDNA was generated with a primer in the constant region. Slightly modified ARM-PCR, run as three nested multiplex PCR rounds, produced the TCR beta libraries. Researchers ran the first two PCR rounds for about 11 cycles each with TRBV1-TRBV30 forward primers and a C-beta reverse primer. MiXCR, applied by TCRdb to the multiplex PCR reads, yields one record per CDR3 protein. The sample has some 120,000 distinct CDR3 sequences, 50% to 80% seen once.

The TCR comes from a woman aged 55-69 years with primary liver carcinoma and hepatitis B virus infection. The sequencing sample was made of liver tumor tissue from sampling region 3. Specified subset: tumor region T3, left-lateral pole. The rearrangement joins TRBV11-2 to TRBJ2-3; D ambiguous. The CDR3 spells CASSLLVTDMQYF. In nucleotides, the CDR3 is TGTGCCAGCAGCCTCCTCGTCACAGATATGCAGTACTTT.